These 3 T cell receptor beta chains came from one sample sequenced in a study of Graves' ophthalmopathy and Graves' hyperthyroidism. RNA transcripts were the template, and TCR beta CDR3 regions were amplified from them. Following a first-round RT-PCR that used HTBI primers, a second-round multiplex PCR was carried out. Using its own MiXCR run on the multiplex PCR reads, TCRdb lists one record per CDR3 protein. The repertoire has hundreds of thousands of distinct CDR3 sequences, over 40% of them found once; the top ten carry around 3.3%. Material: peripheral blood. These receptors originate from an adult man with Graves' ophthalmopathy.

This clonotype was found a few times. This rearrangement joins TRBV20-1 to TRBJ1-1; 12 positions agree with TRBD1. Germline CDR1 DFQATT, CDR2 SNEGSKA (reference sequence). The ends lost 6 bases at V and 5 bases at J; junction bases unmatched: 10. This CDR3 is 15 amino acids long. The CDR3 DNA sequence: TGCAGTGCCAGCGGGACAGGGGGCGCAGGGACTGAAGCTTTCTTT. It is translated as CSASGTGGAGTEAFF.

This clonotype has a count of ten or more. This chain joins TRBV13 and TRBJ2-5, with 7 bases fitting TRBD1. The V gene's germline CDR1 is PRHDT and CDR2 FYEKMQ (reference sequence). The ends lost 2 bases at V and 4 bases at J; junction bases unmatched: 4. This CDR3 is 14 amino acids long. The CDR3 DNA reads TGTGCCAGCAGCTTAAGGCCAGGGGGAGAGACCCAGTACTTC. Its translation is CASSLRPGGETQYF.

This clonotype was counted only a few times. The chain joins TRBV4-1 to TRBJ1-1; TRBD1 is a possible D gene (5 bases). V was cut by 0 bases and J by 9 bases, with 17 bases left in between. CDR3 length: 15 residues. Germline V gene data show CDR1 as MGHRA and CDR2 as YSYEKL. This CDR3 is CASSQDRQGGRKAFF. The CDR3 DNA is TGCGCCAGCAGCCAAGATCGGCAGGGTGGGAGGAAAGCTTTCTTT.